These 23 T cell receptor beta chains were all obtained from the same sample, sequenced in a study of breast tumors, draining lymph nodes, adjacent tissues (dated by TCRdb to the mid-2010s). Library generation was performed with multiplex PCR. Sequencing took place on an Illumina HiSeq 2000. In-frame beta chains were kept once TCRdb had trimmed the public reads at Q25 with fastp and called clones with MiXCR. Here each entry gathers all rows of one CDR3 protein and keeps the most common genes and DNA. The sample table shows about 180,000 distinct CDR3 sequences, and more than 25% are seen once. In total, the top ten clones hold 3.8% of the sample. The lymph node samples were taken from the axillary draining lymph nodes of breast cancer patients. Sequencing was performed on axillary lymph node tissue. Receptors were obtained from a female donor with breast cancer. Some clones in this sample may be carry-over from other donors' samples.

Many counts were recorded for this clonotype. J is TRBJ1-5 and V is TRBV19; D ambiguous. This CDR3 contains 14 residues. Germline V CDR1 and CDR2: LNHDA, SQIVND (reference sequence). The germline V and J ends were trimmed by 1 base and 5 bases, with 9 bases remaining between them. CDR3 sequence (DNA): TGTGCCAGTAGTATAGGAGCAGCTTATCAGCCCCAGCATTTT. As protein: CASSIGAAYQPQHF.

This clonotype was recorded many times. The V gene is TRBV5-4, the J gene TRBJ2-2, with 9 nucleotides matching TRBD2. The CDR3 consists of 17 residues. With V trimmed by 0 bases and J by 3 bases, 6 bases remained unmatched. The germline gives CDR1 SGHNT, CDR2 YYREEE (reference sequence). CDR3 residues: CASSLGNSGRYTGELFF. CDR3 nucleotides: TGTGCCAGCAGCTTGGGGAACAGCGGGAGGTACACCGGGGAGCTGTTTTTT. The variable domain in full, completed from reference TRBV5-4 and TRBJ2-2, reads ETGVTQSPTHLIKTRGQQVTLRCSSQSGHNTVSWYQQALGQGPQFIFQYYREEENGRGNFPPRFSGLQFPNYSSELNVNALELDDSALYLCASSLGNSGRYTGELFFGEGSRLTVL.

The chain recombines TRBV11-2 with TRBJ2-5; TRBD2 might be the D (6 bases). V was trimmed by 4 bases and J by 2 bases, leaving 11 bases between them. This CDR3 comprises 14 residues. Looked up from germline, CDR1 is SGHAT and CDR2 is FQNNGV. DNA of the CDR3: TGTGCCAGCAGCTCTCGGGGACTTCAAGAGACCCAGTACTTC. Its translation: CASSSRGLQETQYF.

This clonotype came up many times. The rearrangement links TRBV12-3 or TRBV12-4 to TRBJ2-1; 9 bases are shared with TRBD2. V dropped 5 bases and J dropped 6; count of bases not matched to a gene: 8. The CDR3 loop spans 15 amino acids. CDR3 sequence (DNA): TGTGCCAGCAGTCCGGGACTAGCAGGGGGCAATGAGCAGTTCTTC. It encodes CASSPGLAGGNEQFF.

This clonotype was found many times. A single base separates this from a much larger clone, so it may be a read error. The rearrangement uses TRBV7-9 and TRBJ2-5; D uncertain. Germline lookup yields CDR1 SEHNR and CDR2 FQNEAQ (reference sequence). The CDR3 totals 12 residues. Trimming left V 7 bases short and J 2 bases short, with 8 bases between. CDR3 DNA sequence: TGTGCCAGCAACTTCCTGCAAGAGACCCAGTACTTC. Protein: CASNFLQETQYF.

This clonotype was found many times. V is TRBV7-9 and J is TRBJ2-4, with D perhaps matching TRBD2 (7 bases). The V end lost 3 bases, the J end lost 0 bases, and 15 bases lay between the germline ends. In germline, CDR1 is SEHNR, CDR2 FQNEAQ (reference sequence). The CDR3 is made up of 17 amino acids. The CDR3 nucleotides are TGTGCCAGCAGCTTGGGGGCTAGCGGAGAAGCCAAAAACATTCAGTACTTC. It yields the protein CASSLGASGEAKNIQYF.

This clonotype was seen at least ten times. This chain joins TRBV10-2 and TRBJ2-7, with unresolved D. The CDR3 is 11 amino acids. Looked up from germline, CDR1 is WSHSY and CDR2 is SAAADI. Trimming shortened V by 3 bases and J by 0 bases, and 0 bases separated the two germline ends. CDR3 loop: CASSDSYEQYF. For the CDR3, the DNA is TGCGCCAGCAGTGACTCCTACGAGCAGTACTTC.

This clonotype was counted a single time. A much larger clone differs by one base, so this may be a read error. The CDR3 reads CASSTRSLGGYTF. As DNA, the CDR3 is TGTGCCAGCAGCACACGGTCTTTGGGTGGCTACACCTTC. The V call is TRBV13, the J call TRBJ1-2; D ambiguous. The CDR3 runs to 13 residues. Germline V gene lookup returns CDR1 PRHDT and CDR2 FYEKMQ (reference sequence). V lost 5 bases, J lost 7 bases, and 14 bases lay in between.

V gene TRBV24-1 combines with J gene TRBJ2-5; the D is unclear. CDR3 length equals 15 residues. The germline CDR1 and CDR2 sequences are KGHDR and SFDVKD. V lost 1 base and J 0 bases, leaving 8 bases between the germline ends. The CDR3 loop is CATSDFGKDQETQYF. DNA of the CDR3: TGTGCCACCAGTGATTTTGGGAAAGACCAAGAGACCCAGTACTTC.

This clonotype was found a few times. The gene calls are TRBV30 and TRBJ1-1; TRBD1 is a possible D gene (6 bases). The CDR3 sequence is 13 residues long. Germline V gene data show CDR1 as GTSNPN and CDR2 as SVGIG (reference sequence). With 3 bases removed from V and 8 bases from J, the gap between germline ends came to 16 bases. CDR3 DNA sequence: TGTGCCTGGAGAATCAGGGGTCGAGAAGAAGCTTTCTTT. It yields the protein CAWRIRGREEAFF.

Worth noting for this clonotype: The CDR3 end shows no conserved phenylalanine or tryptophan, and so a read error is likely. This chain links TRBV4-1 with TRBJ1-1; tentatively, D is TRBD1 (5 bases). This CDR3 spans 12 amino acids. Between the trimmed V and J ends, which lost 4 bases and 9 bases, there was a span of 12 bases. Germline V lookup: CDR1 MGHRA, CDR2 YSYEKL. The CDR3, as DNA: TGCGCCAGCAGCCTCGGGACGGAGAAAGCTTTCTCT. Its translation is CASSLGTEKAFS.

This clonotype was counted ten times or more. This chain joins TRBV14 and TRBJ2-7, with D possibly being TRBD1 (5 bases). The V end lost 2 bases, the J end lost 5 bases, and 16 bases lay between the germline ends. The CDR3 is 15 amino acids. From germline, CDR1 is SGHDN and CDR2 FVKESK. The CDR3 region has the DNA TGTGCCAGCAGCCAAATAGGCAGGGCTACCAACGAGCAGTACTTC. Its translation is CASSQIGRATNEQYF.

This clonotype was seen repeatedly, ten times or more. This sequence joins TRBV20-1 and TRBJ1-3; D perhaps matches TRBD1 (5 bases). Germline values: CDR1 DFQATT, CDR2 SNEGSKA (reference sequence). The CDR3 is 15 amino acids. The germline V and J ends were trimmed by 6 bases and 0 bases, with 15 bases remaining between them. The CDR3 sequence: CSARRGGTSGNTIYF. The CDR3 nucleotides read TGCAGTGCCCGACGGGGGGGGACCTCTGGAAACACCATATATTTT.

This rearrangement joins TRBV7-8 to TRBJ2-7, with 9 bases matching TRBD1. CDR3 size: 14 residues. V trimming: 3 bases; J trimming: 6 bases; junction bases outside the gene matches: 6. The germline V gene has CDR1 SGHVS and CDR2 FQNEAQ. CDR3 coding DNA: TGTGCCAGCAGCTTGTGGGGGACAGGGCCCGAGCAGTACTTC. It is translated as CASSLWGTGPEQYF.

About this clonotype: A much bigger clone sits one base away, suggesting this may be a read error. The chain links TRBV29-1 to TRBJ2-4, with 7 nucleotides matching TRBD1. This CDR3 is built from 14 residues. V shed 8 bases, J shed 7 bases, and the junction held 14 bases outside the gene matches. Germline CDR1 SQVTM, CDR2 ANQGSEA. The chain's CDR3 is CSTITGQWGNIQYF. In DNA, the CDR3 is TGCAGCACAATCACGGGACAGTGGGGGAACATTCAGTACTTC.

Regarding this clonotype: This could be a read error, since a much larger clone is one nucleotide away. This chain links TRBV6-2 or TRBV6-3 with TRBJ2-7; D possibly corresponds to TRBD2 (5 bases). With 7 bases removed from V and 5 bases from J, the gap between germline ends came to 15 bases. The CDR3 runs to 13 residues. Germline loops: CDR1 MNHEY, CDR2 SVGEGT. The CDR3 loop is CASTISASDEQYF. CDR3 DNA sequence: TGTGCCAGCACCATTAGCGCGAGCGACGAGCAGTACTTC.

Notes on this clonotype: No conserved phenylalanine or tryptophan is present at the end of the CDR3, so a read error is the likely explanation. The chain is built from TRBV19 and TRBJ2-5; 14 nucleotides agree with TRBD2. Germline V gives CDR1 LNHDA, CDR2 SQIVND (reference sequence). V trimming: 5 bases; J trimming: 5 bases; junction bases outside the gene matches: 7. This CDR3 has 16 residues. CDR3 region: CASSPRTSGRLETQYY. The CDR3 DNA reads TGTGCCAGTAGTCCCAGGACTAGCGGGAGGCTTGAGACCCAGTACTAC.

The chain has TRBV29-1 and TRBJ1-1; D may be TRBD1 (5 bases). Looked up from germline, CDR1 is SQVTM and CDR2 is ANQGSEA. The V and J ends lost 3 bases and 5 bases respectively, with 10 bases between them. CDR3 length: 12 residues. The CDR3 spells CSVEGEETEAFF. DNA of the CDR3: TGCAGCGTTGAGGGGGAAGAAACTGAAGCTTTCTTT.

With respect to this clonotype: One base away lies a much larger clone, so this may be a sequencing read error. The chain is built from TRBV5-1 and TRBJ2-3; D call uncertain. Per the germline V gene, CDR1 is SGHRS and CDR2 is YFSETQ. The CDR3 length is 12 residues. The CDR3 reads CASRISADTHYF. The CDR3 DNA sequence: TGCGCCAGCAGAATTTCCGCAGATACGCACTATTTT.

On this clonotype: Since no conserved phenylalanine or tryptophan closes the CDR3, a read error is the likely cause. This chain connects TRBV7-8 to TRBJ2-5; unclear D gene. The germline V and J ends were trimmed by 1 base and 2 bases, with 8 bases remaining between them. Germline loops: CDR1 SGHVS, CDR2 FQNEAQ. The CDR3 has 14 amino acids. The CDR3: CASSLGFQQETQYS. CDR3 nucleotides: TGTGCCAGCAGCTTAGGTTTCCAGCAAGAGACCCAGTACTCC.

This clonotype showed up many times. This chain uses TRBV20-1 with TRBJ2-3; 9 bases are shared with TRBD2. With 3 bases clipped from V and 2 bases from J, the junction kept 6 bases outside the gene matches. Per germline, CDR1 DFQATT and CDR2 SNEGSKA (reference sequence). The CDR3 loop spans 15 amino acids. The CDR3 spells CSARGGLAPTDTQYF. The CDR3, as DNA: TGCAGTGCTAGGGGGGGACTAGCTCCCACAGATACGCAGTATTTT.

The sample holds many counts of this clonotype. V usage is TRBV27 and J usage is TRBJ2-1; 7 bases match TRBD2. V was pared by 5 bases and J by 10 bases, with 5 bases of the junction left unmatched. The CDR3 is 12 amino acids. Germline values: CDR1 MNHEY, CDR2 SMNVEV (reference sequence). The CDR3 is CASSRRGGEQFF. DNA of the CDR3: TGTGCCAGCAGTAGGCGGGGAGGGGAGCAGTTCTTC.

This clonotype was counted a few times. V is TRBV27 and J is TRBJ2-5; 10 nucleotides line up with TRBD1. The CDR3 extends over 14 amino acids. Germline V gene data show CDR1 as MNHEY and CDR2 as SMNVEV (reference sequence). V shed 5 bases and J 5 bases; nucleotides not matched to a gene: 5. The CDR3 sequence: CASSRQGARETQYF. The CDR3 nucleotides are TGTGCCAGCAGTAGACAGGGGGCAAGGGAGACCCAGTACTTC.